The subject of this entry is one T cell receptor beta chain. Its target is unknown. This CDR3 region has 15 residues. V was cut by 8 bases and J by 2 bases, with 15 bases left in between. Germline lookup yields CDR1 LGHDT and CDR2 YNNKEL (reference sequence). This entry is derived from a study of early T cells in non-severe SARS-CoV-2 infection. Whole-study context: Unsorted whole blood bulk RNA was sequenced, with unpaired chains.

Study conclusions and caveats: Clonotype matching in VDJdb favored anti-spike CD8 responses and did not capture private and CD4 specificities.

Tagging with unique molecular identifiers was applied to individual cDNA molecules. TCRdb re-called the 5' RACE reads through MiXCR, storing one row per CDR3 protein. The table shows 45,000 to 70,000 distinct CDR3 sequences, with around 10% occurring only once. J is TRBJ1-4 and V is TRBV3-1; D might be TRBD1 (5 bases). The sequence was collected from an adult who was a healthcare worker with PCR-confirmed SARS-CoV-2 infection or an uninfected control (not recorded which). Input material: whole blood. This CDR3 reads CASGSAGTTNEKLFF. CDR3 nucleotide sequence: TGTGCCAGCGGATCGGCAGGGACGACTAATGAAAAACTGTTTTTT. The full variable domain, with the rest looked up from reference TRBV3-1 and TRBJ1-4, is DTAVSQTPKYLVTQMGNDKSIKCEQNLGHDTMYWYKQDSKKFLKIMFSYNNKELIINETVPNRFSPKSPDKAHLNLHINSLELGDSAVYFCASGSAGTTNEKLFFGSGTQLSVL.